These 15 T cell receptor beta chains were sequenced from one sample in a study of blood T cell repertoires in COVID-19. This table comes from immunoSEQ multiplex PCR, and its TCRdb copy is limited to in-frame clones, with some not included. The table records about 95,000 clones, about 89% of them present only once. Material: peripheral blood. These receptors were taken from a human donor in a cohort sampled during active COVID-19.

The chain carries TRBV28 and TRBJ1-5; 9 nucleotides align to TRBD1. The V and J ends lost 6 bases and 3 bases, in that order; junction bases with no gene match: 15. The CDR3 has 18 amino acids. Germline values: CDR1 MDHEN, CDR2 SYDVKM. CDR3 amino acids: CASSSRDREDWVNQPQHF. The CDR3 bases are TGTGCCAGCAGCAGCCGGGACAGGGAAGATTGGGTCAATCAGCCCCAGCATTTT.

This chain links TRBV28 with TRBJ2-7, with D possibly TRBD1 on 6 matching bases. V dropped 6 bases and J dropped 6 bases, with 12 bases sitting between them. Per the germline V gene, CDR1 is MDHEN and CDR2 is SYDVKM. The CDR3 extends over 12 amino acids. The CDR3 is CASRTGLSEQYF. CDR3 bases: TGTGCCAGCAGGACAGGACTTAGCGAGCAGTACTTC.

The rearrangement links TRBV28 to TRBJ2-7; tentative D call: TRBD2 (6 bases). Germline CDR1 and CDR2: MDHEN and SYDVKM. V was clipped by 8 bases and J by 0 bases, with 23 bases between them. This CDR3 has 17 residues. Here the CDR3 DNA reads TGTGCCAGCCGACTCGTACGGACAAAGACTAGCTCCTACGAGCAGTACTTC. This translates into CASRLVRTKTSSYEQYF. The whole variable domain, filled in from reference TRBV28 and TRBJ2-7, reads DVKVTQSSRYLVKRTGEKVFLECVQDMDHENMFWYRQDPGLGLRLIYFSYDVKMKEKGDIPEGYSVSREKKERFSLILESASTNQTSMYLCASRLVRTKTSSYEQYFGPGTRLTVT.

V is TRBV6-6 and J is TRBJ1-5, with 9 nucleotides matching TRBD1. Germline-derived CDR1 and CDR2 are MNHNY and SVGAGI (reference sequence). Unmatched junction bases numbered 12, after V lost 5 bases and J lost 1 base. The CDR3 loop spans 18 amino acids. CDR3 nucleotide sequence: TGTGCCAGCAGTCCAAAACGATCGACAGGGGGAAGCAATCAGCCCCAGCATTTT. Encoded protein: CASSPKRSTGGSNQPQHF.

The chain couples TRBV3-1 (or the pseudogene TRBV3-2) to TRBJ2-1; maybe TRBD1 (5 bases). V was trimmed by 4 bases and J by 4 bases, leaving 11 bases between them. Germline V CDR1 and CDR2: LGHDT, YNNKEL (reference sequence). There are 14 residues in the CDR3. The CDR3 DNA reads as TGTGCCAGCAGCCTTCGACAGTCTTACAATGAGCAGTTCTTC. Its translation is CASSLRQSYNEQFF.

The rearrangement joins TRBV18 to TRBJ2-7, with 8 bases matching TRBD2. Germline assignment: CDR1 KGHSH and CDR2 LQKENI. This CDR3 region has 16 residues. V was pared by 3 bases and J by 0 bases, with 7 bases of the junction left unmatched. The CDR3, as DNA: TGTGCCAGCTCACCCGGGGGGGCCTGGGTCTCCTACGAGCAGTACTTC. Protein sequence: CASSPGGAWVSYEQYF.

The rearrangement uses TRBV6-2 or TRBV6-3 and TRBJ2-5; 7 positions match TRBD1. This CDR3 comprises 15 residues. Losses at the gene ends were 4 bases for V and 3 bases for J; bases not matched to a gene: 8. Germline-derived CDR1 and CDR2 are MNHEY and SVGEGT. Here the CDR3 DNA reads TGTGCCAGCAGTTCCCCCACAGGGGCGAAAGAGACCCAGTACTTC. Translation: CASSSPTGAKETQYF.

The chain employs TRBV5-1 and TRBJ1-4, with 8 bases lining up with TRBD1. V lost 0 bases, J lost 3 bases, and 7 bases stayed unmatched. The CDR3 contains 17 residues. Germline values: CDR1 SGHRS, CDR2 YFSETQ. CDR3 protein: CASSLAPGGGSNEKLFF. The CDR3 DNA reads TGCGCCAGCAGCTTGGCCCCAGGGGGCGGTTCTAATGAAAAACTGTTTTTT.

The V call is TRBV28, the J call TRBJ1-1; D is possibly TRBD1 (6 bases). Germline V gene data show CDR1 as MDHEN and CDR2 as SYDVKM. The CDR3 consists of 14 residues. V lost 2 bases, J lost 4 bases, and 11 bases lay in between. The CDR3 region has the DNA TGTGCCAGCAGTTTAACAGGGACGAGCACTGAAGCTTTCTTT. Translation: CASSLTGTSTEAFF. The complete variable domain, with remaining parts taken from reference TRBV28 and TRBJ1-1, reads DVKVTQSSRYLVKRTGEKVFLECVQDMDHENMFWYRQDPGLGLRLIYFSYDVKMKEKGDIPEGYSVSREKKERFSLILESASTNQTSMYLCASSLTGTSTEAFFGQGTRLTVV.

V and J are TRBV6-5 and TRBJ2-2, with D possibly being TRBD1 (5 bases). V lost 8 bases and J lost 1, with 11 bases in between. This CDR3 has 14 amino acids. Germline V gives CDR1 MNHEY, CDR2 SVGAGI. The CDR3 nucleotides are TGTGCCAGCGCAGGGCCGGGGAACACCGGGGAGCTGTTTTTT. It encodes CASAGPGNTGELFF.

The CDR3 coding sequence is TGTGCCAGCAGTCCCCAGGGGGTAAAAAACACCGGGGAGCTGTTTTTT. Protein: CASSPQGVKNTGELFF. The chain carries TRBV27 and TRBJ2-2; TRBD1 aligns across 7 bases. The V segment lost 5 bases and the J segment 2 bases; nucleotides outside the gene matches: 8. Germline V gene sequence: CDR1 MNHEY, CDR2 SMNVEV (reference sequence). The CDR3 covers 16 residues.

This chain joins TRBV29-1 and TRBJ2-7, with 8 bases matching TRBD2. Losses at the gene ends were 8 bases for V and 0 bases for J; bases not matched to a gene: 6. This CDR3 is built from 13 residues. Germline V gene lookup returns CDR1 SQVTM and CDR2 ANQGSEA. CDR3 DNA sequence: TGCAGCACCCGGGGGGGAAGCTCCTACGAGCAGTACTTC. The encoded protein is CSTRGGSSYEQYF.

This clone has just a few counts. The V call is TRBV7-6, the J call TRBJ2-3; D gene unclear. Germline CDR1 is SGHVS and CDR2 is FNYEAQ. Trimming took off 0 bases at V and 2 bases at J, with 9 bases between the two ends. The CDR3 extends over 15 amino acids. The CDR3 region is CASSLARGSTDTQYF. The CDR3 DNA is TGTGCCAGCAGCTTAGCCCGAGGATCCACAGATACGCAGTATTTT.

The V gene is TRBV5-5, the J gene TRBJ2-1; D possibly corresponds to TRBD1 (6 bases). Trimming removed 0 bases at V and 4 bases at J, with 11 bases between. Germline V gene lookup returns CDR1 SGHKS and CDR2 YYEKEE (reference sequence). The CDR3 loop spans 15 amino acids. The CDR3 region has the DNA TGTGCCAGCAGCTTGGCCTGGGGGCTATACAATGAGCAGTTCTTC. Translation gives CASSLAWGLYNEQFF.

The chain is built from TRBV20-1 and TRBJ2-3, with TRBD2 identical over 7 bases. This CDR3 comprises 15 residues. Germline trimming cut 3 bases from V and 2 bases from J; bases unmatched to any gene: 8. In germline, CDR1 is DFQATT, CDR2 SNEGSKA (reference sequence). The CDR3 spells CSASLGGGLTDTQYF. The CDR3 nucleotides are TGCAGTGCTAGTTTGGGCGGGGGACTCACAGATACGCAGTATTTT.